This paragraph reports one T cell receptor beta chain. Its antigen is unknown. The entry originates in a study of shared clonotypes between healthy human individuals. Study-wide results and limits: Researchers sampled only blood; tissue repertoires likely differ. An anticipated effect of sequencing depth on clonotype sharing among donors was recognized.

Adult Caucasians living in Nashville, Tennessee made up all of the donors. Samples underwent the assay at deep level. Only in-frame clones appear in the TCRdb table, and some are missing; sequencing was by immunoSEQ multiplex PCR. The data show around 480,000 clones, 60% to 80% seen once. Material for sequencing was PBMCs. The sequence came from a middle-aged woman in good health. Some clones in this sample may be carry-over from other donors' samples.

The CDR3 DNA follows: TGTGCCTGGATGTCCAGTATACTATTTGGCTACACCTTC. The encoded protein is CAWMSSILFGYTF. The chain carries TRBV30 and TRBJ1-2; no clear D. CDR3 length equals 13 residues. Trimming cost V 4 bases and J 7 bases, with 16 bases left between them. Germline CDR1 and CDR2: GTSNPN and SVGIG (reference sequence).